What follows are 24 T cell receptor beta chains derived from one specimen sequenced in a study of blood T cells in healthy people across ages. The use of a sample-barcoded 5' primer and a J-beta primer mix characterized a second PCR of roughly 7 to 11 cycles. MiXCR was run by TCRdb on the 5' RACE reads, yielding one entry per CDR3 protein. Among more than 800,000 distinct CDR3 sequences listed, under 35% were seen once. The sequencing sample was made of blood. The origin of the receptors is a woman of 80 years or more in good health.

This clonotype was detected many times. This rearrangement joins TRBV28 to TRBJ2-7, with D unclear. The V gene lost 7 bases and the J gene lost 5 bases, with 9 bases spanning the gap. The CDR3 is made up of 11 amino acids. Germline V lookup: CDR1 MDHEN, CDR2 SYDVKM. In DNA, the CDR3 is TGTGCCAGCAAAGTAGGGAACGAGCAGTACTTC. It specifies CASKVGNEQYF.

This clonotype showed up just a few times. V is TRBV11-3 and J is TRBJ2-5; tentative D call: TRBD2 (5 bases). This CDR3 is 15 amino acids long. V was pared by 3 bases and J by 5 bases, with 16 bases between. Germline V gene sequence: CDR1 SGHNT, CDR2 YENEEA. The CDR3 DNA follows: TGTGCCAGCAGCTTCATGGCGGGCGGCGGGGAGACCCAGTACTTC. Residues: CASSFMAGGGETQYF.

This clonotype was observed a few times. This may stem from a read error, because a much larger clone lies one nucleotide away. The gene calls are TRBV20-1 and TRBJ2-6, with 7 positions matching TRBD2. Trimming at V came to 7 bases and at J to 2 bases, leaving 8 bases not matched to a gene. CDR1 DFQATT and CDR2 SNEGSKA come from the germline V gene (reference sequence). CDR3 length: 15 amino acids. CDR3 in amino acids: CSVWAGGTGANVLTF. The CDR3 nucleotides read TGCAGTGTCTGGGCCGGGGGGACTGGGGCCAACGTCCTGACTTTC.

The rearrangement uses TRBV7-2 and TRBJ1-1, with D unclear. Between the trimmed V and J ends, which lost 0 bases and 0 bases, there was a span of 5 bases. The CDR3 consists of 14 residues. Germline V gives CDR1 SGHTA, CDR2 FQGNSA. CDR3 in amino acids: CASSLAQVNTEAFF. The CDR3 nucleotides are TGTGCCAGCAGCTTAGCGCAGGTGAACACTGAAGCTTTCTTT.

This clonotype came up many times. The chain employs TRBV11-2 and TRBJ2-5, with 7 bases matching TRBD2. This CDR3 has 22 residues. V lost 2 bases and J lost 3; bases outside the gene matches: 27. CDR1 is SGHAT, CDR2 FQNNGV, per germline. CDR3 sequence (DNA): TGTGCCAGCAGCTTATTGACCCTTTCGCCCCGAGTGGGGGGGACTTCAAAAGAGACCCAGTACTTC. Its translation: CASSLLTLSPRVGGTSKETQYF.

Ten or more counts support this clonotype. The CDR3 DNA sequence: TGTGCCACCAGCGGCGCGGGGGCAGGGGATACGCAGTATTTT. Translating gives CATSGAGAGDTQYF. This chain joins TRBV15 and TRBJ2-3; a weak D match, TRBD2 (7 bases). The CDR3 length is 14 residues. Trimming removed 5 bases at V and 6 bases at J, with 15 bases between. Germline lookup yields CDR1 LNHNV and CDR2 YYDKDF (reference sequence).

This clonotype came up a few times. The rearrangement uses TRBV20-1 and TRBJ1-2; D remains ambiguous. The V gene's germline CDR1 is DFQATT and CDR2 SNEGSKA (reference sequence). CDR3 size: 12 residues. Trimming took 6 bases from V and 8 from J, leaving 16 bases between them. The CDR3 sequence is CSATGRALGYTF. CDR3 nucleotide sequence: TGCAGTGCAACTGGACGGGCCTTGGGCTACACCTTC.

The table lists this clonotype with many counts. The J gene is TRBJ1-2, the V gene TRBV6-2 or TRBV6-3; no reliable D call. The length of the CDR3 is 11 residues. V was pared by 10 bases and J by 4 bases, with 10 bases between. Per the germline V gene, CDR1 is MNHEY and CDR2 is SVGEGT. The CDR3 DNA reads TGTGCCATCTCGGTCGGCTATGGCTACACCTTC. Translation gives CAISVGYGYTF.

This clonotype was recorded at least ten times. The J gene is TRBJ2-5, the V gene TRBV6-2 or TRBV6-3; no clear D. Between the trimmed V and J ends, which lost 5 bases and 3 bases, there was a span of 7 bases. Germline V gene data show CDR1 as MNHEY and CDR2 as SVGEGT. The CDR3 spans 12 residues. CDR3 loop: CASSARKETQYF. CDR3 DNA sequence: TGTGCCAGCAGTGCACGGAAAGAGACCCAGTACTTC.

This clonotype was seen at least ten times. This CDR3 reads CASSSTGALTSYNEQFF. The CDR3 nucleotides read TGCGCCAGCAGCTCCACAGGGGCCCTTACCTCCTACAATGAGCAGTTCTTC. The chain has TRBV5-1 and TRBJ2-1; 7 nucleotides agree with TRBD1. The CDR3 sequence is 17 residues long. From germline, CDR1 is SGHRS and CDR2 YFSETQ. Trimming removed 3 bases from V and 0 bases from J; junction bases left unmatched: 9.

A note on this clonotype: A much larger clone differs from this one at a single base, so this may be a read error. The V and J genes are TRBV3-1 and TRBJ2-4, with TRBD1 matching over 10 bases. Germline V lookup: CDR1 LGHDT, CDR2 YNNKEL (reference sequence). This CDR3 contains 15 residues. The V segment lost 5 bases and the J segment 15 bases; nucleotides outside the gene matches: 16. This CDR3 reads CASSSTGTGDYERYF. In nucleotides, the CDR3 is TGTGCCAGCAGCTCGACCGGGACAGGGGACTACGAGCGGTACTTC.

As to this clonotype: This may stem from a read error, because a much larger clone lies one nucleotide away. The rearrangement joins TRBV6-1 to TRBJ1-2; D might be TRBD1 (5 bases). The CDR3 sequence is 13 residues long. V was pared by 6 bases and J by 6 bases, with 14 bases between. CDR1 is MNHNS, CDR2 SASEGT, per germline. CDR3 in DNA: TGTGCCAGCAGGGTCGGACACGGGGATGGCTACACCTTC. It specifies CASRVGHGDGYTF.

Concerning this clonotype itself: At one end, the junction sequence differs from germline, possibly due to a read error. This rearrangement joins TRBV7-9 to TRBJ2-7, with D possibly being TRBD1 (5 bases). The CDR3 length is 14 residues. Looked up from germline, CDR1 is SEHNR and CDR2 is FQNEAQ (reference sequence). The CDR3 DNA is TGTGTCAGCAGCCCTAGGGGCTCTTTGGATGAGCAGTACTTC. Translated, it gives CVSSPRGSLDEQYF.

This clonotype was seen a few times. This may be a read error: a much more frequent sequence differs by one nucleotide. The chain couples TRBV28 to TRBJ2-5; D perhaps matches TRBD2 (6 bases). The CDR3 spans 19 residues. Germline CDR1 and CDR2: MDHEN and SYDVKM. The CDR3 loop reads CASSSPQPGRGKNQEAQYF. CDR3 DNA: TGTGCCAGCAGTTCCCCCCAACCCGGACGGGGGAAAAATCAAGAGGCCCAGTACTTC.

The table lists this clonotype with many counts. This rearrangement joins TRBV20-1 to TRBJ2-4; 9 bases align to TRBD1. In germline, CDR1 is DFQATT, CDR2 SNEGSKA (reference sequence). V dropped 1 base and J dropped 6; count of bases not matched to a gene: 4. The CDR3 contains 14 residues. CDR3 DNA sequence: TGCAGTGCTAGAGGATGGACAGGGGTAAACATTCAGTACTTC. Protein product: CSARGWTGVNIQYF.

This clonotype has ten or more counts. This sequence joins TRBV5-1 and TRBJ2-6, with 12 bases lining up with TRBD1. CDR3 length equals 15 residues. The J segment lost 12 bases and the V segment lost 2 bases, leaving 6 bases of the junction unmatched. Germline lookup yields CDR1 SGHRS and CDR2 YFSETQ. CDR3 loop: CASSLGTGGSPVLTF. CDR3 DNA: TGCGCCAGCAGCTTAGGGACAGGGGGCTCGCCCGTCCTGACTTTC.

Many counts were recorded for this clonotype. The chain employs TRBV9 and TRBJ2-3; D perhaps matches TRBD2 (7 bases). Germline CDR1 reads SGDLS; CDR2 reads YYNGEE. The CDR3 covers 16 residues. Trimming removed 4 bases from V and 6 bases from J, with 21 bases in between. CDR3 sequence: CASSSNWGGLEDTQYF. The CDR3 nucleotides are TGTGCCAGCAGCTCAAATTGGGGGGGGCTGGAGGATACGCAGTATTTT.

This clonotype was detected once. The chain employs TRBV20-1 and TRBJ1-1; 8 bases agree with TRBD1. The germline CDR1 and CDR2 sequences are DFQATT and SNEGSKA (reference sequence). The CDR3 totals 14 residues. Trimming took 0 bases from V and 4 from J; bases not matched to a gene: 4. CDR3: CSAREPGQGTEAFF. CDR3 nucleotide sequence: TGCAGTGCTAGAGAGCCCGGACAGGGCACTGAAGCTTTCTTT.

This clonotype has more than one count but fewer than ten. The V call is TRBV6-2 or TRBV6-3, the J call TRBJ2-4; D may be TRBD1 (5 bases). CDR3 length: 16 residues. The germline V gene encodes CDR1 MNHEY and CDR2 SVGEGT. Trimming took off 4 bases at V and 0 bases at J, with 13 bases between the two ends. The CDR3 loop is CASSSPGHPAKNIQYF. The CDR3 nucleotides are TGTGCCAGCAGTTCGCCCGGACATCCAGCCAAAAACATTCAGTACTTC.

This clonotype was picked up a small number of times. The chain recombines TRBV6-1 with TRBJ2-1; 14 nucleotides line up with TRBD2. The V and J ends lost 6 bases and 7 bases, in that order; junction bases with no gene match: 5. CDR1 and CDR2 from the germline V gene are MNHNS and SASEGT. The CDR3 is made up of 15 amino acids. The CDR3 loop is CASRTGLAGVNEQFF. The CDR3, as DNA: TGTGCCAGCAGAACGGGACTAGCGGGGGTGAATGAGCAGTTCTTC.

As to this clonotype: A read error may account for a junction end that differs from germline. V and J are TRBV28 and TRBJ1-4; D not certain. The CDR3 extends over 11 amino acids. CDR1 is MDHEN, CDR2 SYDVKM, per germline. CDR3 region: CASSFMGKLCF. CDR3 nucleotides: TGTGCCAGCAGTTTTATGGGGAAACTGTGTTTT.

The rearrangement uses TRBV30 and TRBJ2-5; D call uncertain. The germline V gene encodes CDR1 GTSNPN and CDR2 SVGIG (reference sequence). V was pared by 0 bases and J by 7 bases, with 12 bases between. The CDR3 sequence is 13 residues long. As DNA, the CDR3 is TGTGCCTGGAGTGTACTCTCTATCGGGACCCAGTACTTC. Protein: CAWSVLSIGTQYF.

This clonotype came up many times. The rearrangement uses TRBV10-3 and TRBJ2-5, with D possibly matching TRBD1 (7 bases). The CDR3 runs 14 residues. In germline, CDR1 is ENHRY, CDR2 SYGVKD. V lost 3 bases to trimming and J lost 4 bases, with 12 bases between them. The CDR3 sequence is CAISEGQGGETQYF. As DNA, the CDR3 is TGTGCCATCAGTGAAGGTCAGGGGGGAGAGACCCAGTACTTC.

This clonotype was seen a few times. The junction departs from the called germline gene at one end, perhaps through a read error. This rearrangement joins TRBV12-3 or TRBV12-4 to TRBJ2-3; 8 bases align to TRBD2. The CDR3 loop spans 16 amino acids. Here the CDR3 DNA reads TGTGCCAGCAGTTTCGGGGCGGGGGGAAGCACAGATGCGCAGTATTTT. This sequence encodes CASSFGAGGSTDAQYF.